This T cell receptor beta chain was observed in a study of cytomegalovirus exposure and HLA in healthy donors. In the study overall: Around 80 million unique TCR sequences came from HLA-typed donors in an early release.

With regard to this clone: What it binds is unknown.

The study's findings and limits: Other equally common chains were less clonally expanded than HLA-associated TCR beta chains, a later analysis showed.

Unrecorded immune exposure was likely among donors, who were nominally healthy when sampled. With 60 Vbeta and 13 Jbeta primers, the PCR was carried out. The assay was immunoSEQ multiplex PCR, and TCRdb's table has in-frame clones only and misses some. The sample lists tens of thousands of clones, 78% occurring once. Per the germline V gene, CDR1 is LNHDA and CDR2 is SQIVND (reference sequence). This CDR3 region has 17 residues. J was trimmed by 6 bases and V by 7 bases; bases with no gene match: 10. This clonotype was obtained from a male donor in good health and CMV-seropositive. The chain employs TRBV19 and TRBJ2-2; 14 bases line up with TRBD2. The specimen was PBMCs. As DNA, the CDR3 is TGTGCCAGTACCGGACTAGCGGGAGGTTTATGGGCCGGGGAGCTGTTTTTT. Residues: CASTGLAGGLWAGELFF.